This T cell receptor beta chain was captured by sequencing in a study of cytomegalovirus exposure and HLA in healthy donors. CDR1 and CDR2 (germline): SNHLY, FYNNEI. The CDR3 is 14 residues long. Trimming cost V 5 bases and J 2 bases; bases outside gene matches: 1. 13 Jbeta primers and 60 Vbeta primers were used for the PCR. Sequencing was performed with immunoSEQ multiplex PCR; in TCRdb, only in-frame clones are kept and a portion is missing. In the table there are a few hundred thousand clones, about three quarters of which are singletons. To note about this clone: Its antigen is unidentified.

Study observations and caveats: Researchers catalogued about 160 TCR beta chains as cytomegalovirus-associated. Some V segments, including TRBV6-2 and TRBV6-3, were excluded as indistinguishable.

Sample: PBMCs. This chain uses TRBV2 with TRBJ1-5, with 9 positions matching TRBD1. This receptor was identified in a woman aged 55-70 years in good health and CMV-seropositive. The CDR3 nucleotides are TGTGCCAGCAGTTGGACAGGGGGCAATCAGCCCCAGCATTTT. This translates into CASSWTGGNQPQHF. Looking up the rest from reference TRBV2 and TRBJ1-5 gives the full variable domain: EPEVTQTPSHQVTQMGQEVILRCVPISNHLYFYWYRQILGQKVEFLVSFYNNEISEKSEIFDDQFSVERPDGSNFTLKIRSTKLEDSAMYFCASSWTGGNQPQHFGDGTRLSIL.